These 28 T cell receptor beta chains came from one sample sequenced in a study of blood T cell repertoires in COVID-19. Measured with immunoSEQ multiplex PCR; TCRdb has only the in-frame clones, and not every one. The sample lists about 270,000 clones, 90% occurring once. The sequenced sample was PBMCs or T cells enriched from blood (not recorded which). These receptors were taken from a woman aged 25 to 39 with acute COVID-19.

The chain couples TRBV27 to TRBJ2-1, with 10 positions matching TRBD1. Per the germline V gene, CDR1 is MNHEY and CDR2 is SMNVEV (reference sequence). The V segment lost 5 bases and the J segment 7 bases; nucleotides outside the gene matches: 5. This CDR3 is built from 14 residues. CDR3 in amino acids: CASSLLGQGNEQFF. The CDR3 nucleotides read TGTGCCAGCAGTCTTTTGGGACAGGGGAATGAGCAGTTCTTC.

V gene TRBV6-5 combines with J gene TRBJ1-1, with a tentative D call TRBD1 (5 bases). V gave up 7 bases and J gave up 4 bases, with 7 bases separating them. The CDR3 contains 11 residues. The germline V gene has CDR1 MNHEY and CDR2 SVGAGI. The CDR3 here is CASTGSTEAFF. The CDR3 region has the DNA TGTGCCAGCACAGGGTCCACTGAAGCTTTCTTT.

The gene calls are TRBV30 and TRBJ2-2; D might be TRBD2 (5 bases). CDR1 and CDR2 from the germline V gene are GTSNPN and SVGIG (reference sequence). Trimming cost V 2 bases and J 7 bases, with 11 bases left between them. The CDR3 runs to 13 residues. CDR3 region: CAWSLSGSGELFF. The CDR3 DNA is TGTGCCTGGAGTCTCAGCGGAAGCGGGGAGCTGTTTTTT.

The V gene is TRBV28, the J gene TRBJ2-3, with TRBD2 matching 10 bases. The CDR3 consists of 18 residues. V lost 2 bases and J lost 2; bases outside the gene matches: 10. Germline CDR1 MDHEN, CDR2 SYDVKM. The CDR3 region is CASSLPTRGLANTDTQYF. The CDR3, as DNA: TGTGCCAGCAGTTTACCAACCCGGGGACTAGCGAACACAGATACGCAGTATTTT.

This clone appeared once. The CDR3 protein is CASSLAGGIDQPQHF. DNA for the CDR3: TGTGCCAGCAGCTTGGCAGGGGGGATAGATCAGCCCCAGCATTTT. The chain couples TRBV7-9 to TRBJ1-5, with TRBD1 matching over 7 bases. Germline V gene lookup returns CDR1 SEHNR and CDR2 FQNEAQ (reference sequence). The V segment lost 3 bases and the J segment 5 bases; nucleotides outside the gene matches: 7. CDR3 length equals 15 residues.

The table lists this clone with a few counts. The chain employs TRBV3-1 (or the pseudogene TRBV3-2) and TRBJ1-1; no definite D call. The germline gives CDR1 LGHDT, CDR2 YNNKEL (reference sequence). With 2 bases removed from V and 0 bases from J, the gap between germline ends came to 7 bases. There are 14 residues in the CDR3. The CDR3 is CASSQNNVNTEAFF. In DNA, the CDR3 is TGTGCCAGCAGCCAAAACAATGTGAACACTGAAGCTTTCTTT.

The chain is built from TRBV5-1 and TRBJ2-7; TRBD2 matches 10 bases. Germline CDR1 SGHRS, CDR2 YFSETQ. This CDR3 is built from 14 residues. Trimming cost V 4 bases and J 1 base; bases outside gene matches: 2. The CDR3 spells CASSPLAGSYEQYF. CDR3 DNA sequence: TGCGCCAGCAGCCCACTAGCGGGGTCCTACGAGCAGTACTTC. Full variable domain (remainder filled in from reference TRBV5-1 and TRBJ2-7): KAGVTQTPRYLIKTRGQQVTLSCSPISGHRSVSWYQQTPGQGLQFLFEYFSETQRNKGNFPGRFSGRQFSNSRSEMNVSTLELGDSALYLCASSPLAGSYEQYFGPGTRLTVT.

The gene calls are TRBV11-3 and TRBJ2-1; D may be TRBD2 (6 bases). CDR3 length: 13 residues. CDR1 is SGHNT and CDR2 is YENEEA in the germline V gene. Between the trimmed V and J ends, which lost 4 bases and 9 bases, there was a span of 13 bases. The CDR3 DNA follows: TGTGCCAGCAGCTGGGAGGAATTCGGTGAGCAGTTCTTC. This gives the protein CASSWEEFGEQFF.

This clone was seen only a few times. The chain uses TRBV6-4 and TRBJ2-1; a possible D gene is TRBD2 (6 bases). Germline values: CDR1 MRHNA, CDR2 SNTAGT. CDR3 length: 13 amino acids. V was pared by 4 bases and J by 2 bases, with 6 bases between. CDR3 loop: CASSAGAYNEQFF. The CDR3 DNA is TGTGCCAGCAGTGCGGGAGCCTACAATGAGCAGTTCTTC.

The chain couples TRBV7-8 to TRBJ2-7, with 11 nucleotides matching TRBD2. After removal of 4 bases from V and 1 base from J, the junction contained 9 bases not matched to a gene. The CDR3 totals 17 residues. Germline lookup yields CDR1 SGHVS and CDR2 FQNEAQ. The CDR3 DNA follows: TGTGCCAGCAGCTCCACCCCAATAGCGGGAGGGTCCTACGAGCAGTACTTC. Amino acids: CASSSTPIAGGSYEQYF.

The gene calls are TRBV5-3 and TRBJ1-6, with 9 bases identical to TRBD1. TRBV5-3 counts as an open reading frame of uncertain function. Trimming took 1 base from V and 5 from J; bases not matched to a gene: 7. The CDR3 sequence is 17 residues long. As DNA, the CDR3 is TGTGCCAGAAGCTTGCGGGACAGGGAACCGGATAATTCACCCCTCCACTTT. Residues: CARSLRDREPDNSPLHF.

The gene calls are TRBV13 and TRBJ2-7; 7 bases are shared with TRBD2. With V trimmed by 2 bases and J by 6 bases, 7 bases remained unmatched. This CDR3 has 14 amino acids. The V gene's germline CDR1 is PRHDT and CDR2 FYEKMQ (reference sequence). This CDR3 reads CASSLMGPGGEQYF. The CDR3 DNA reads as TGTGCCAGCAGCTTAATGGGGCCGGGGGGCGAGCAGTACTTC.

The chain carries TRBV20-1 and TRBJ1-6; D is uncertain. Per germline, CDR1 DFQATT and CDR2 SNEGSKA (reference sequence). The ends were cut back, 3 bases at V and 9 bases at J, with 9 bases in the middle. The CDR3 totals 12 residues. CDR3 loop: CSASPRLSPLHF. CDR3 coding DNA: TGCAGTGCTAGTCCTAGACTTTCACCCCTCCACTTT.

The chain couples TRBV4-1 to TRBJ1-4; TRBD1 is a possible D gene (5 bases). The CDR3 has 15 amino acids. The germline V gene has CDR1 MGHRA and CDR2 YSYEKL. V lost 0 bases to trimming and J lost 5 bases, with 10 bases between them. The CDR3 nucleotides are TGCGCCAGCAGCCAAGAGGCCAGGGCGAATGAAAAACTGTTTTTT. Amino acid sequence: CASSQEARANEKLFF.

The chain links TRBV7-3 to TRBJ2-7; D may be TRBD1 (5 bases). The CDR3 is 16 residues long. Between the trimmed V and J ends, which lost 2 bases and 0 bases, there was a span of 14 bases. Germline-derived CDR1 and CDR2 are SGHTA and FQGTGA. CDR3 region: CASSLYGRETSYEQYF. The CDR3 DNA reads as TGTGCCAGCAGCTTATATGGCAGGGAAACCTCCTACGAGCAGTACTTC.

This clone has more than one count but fewer than ten. The chain joins TRBV28 to TRBJ1-6; 9 bases align to TRBD1. Germline CDR1 is MDHEN and CDR2 is SYDVKM. Unmatched junction bases numbered 12, after V lost 6 bases and J lost 9 bases. The CDR3 totals 16 residues. The CDR3 sequence is CASRSTGTGNRSPLHF. CDR3 nucleotide sequence: TGTGCCAGCAGGTCCACCGGGACAGGGAATCGTTCACCCCTCCACTTT.

V is TRBV28 and J is TRBJ2-3, with a tentative D call TRBD2 (6 bases). CDR1 and CDR2 (germline): MDHEN, SYDVKM. There are 13 residues in the CDR3. Trimming stripped 7 bases from V and 2 bases from J, with 10 bases between. The CDR3 reads CASKSGFTDTQYF. The CDR3 DNA sequence: TGTGCCAGCAAGAGCGGGTTCACAGATACGCAGTATTTT.

To note about this clone: The sample holds other DNA sequences that translate to the same CDR3. This chain connects TRBV28 to TRBJ2-7; 9 positions match TRBD2. Germline V CDR1 and CDR2: MDHEN, SYDVKM. V lost 6 bases, J lost 1 base, and 7 bases stayed unmatched. The CDR3 length is 15 residues. The DNA for the CDR3 is TGTGCCAGCAGGGGTACTAGCGGGTCTTCCTACGAGCAGTACTTC. Amino acids: CASRGTSGSSYEQYF.

This chain uses TRBV19 with TRBJ2-7; possibly TRBD1 for D (5 bases). Per germline, CDR1 LNHDA and CDR2 SQIVND (reference sequence). Trimming took 7 bases from V and 1 from J, leaving 11 bases between them. The CDR3 contains 13 residues. CDR3 sequence reads: CASIRDRSYEQYF. CDR3 in DNA: TGTGCCAGTATCCGTGACAGATCCTACGAGCAGTACTTC.

The chain links TRBV6-5 to TRBJ2-7; 10 bases line up with TRBD2. There are 15 residues in the CDR3. Germline V CDR1 and CDR2: MNHEY, SVGAGI. V lost 1 base and J lost 6; bases outside the gene matches: 6. CDR3 sequence reads: CASSYLVAGGIEQYF. The CDR3 bases are TGTGCCAGCAGTTACTTAGTAGCGGGAGGAATCGAGCAGTACTTC.

The sample holds one count of this clone. The chain couples TRBV4-3 to TRBJ2-1; 11 bases are shared with TRBD2. From germline, CDR1 is LGHNA and CDR2 YSLEER. Trimming removed 4 bases from V and 9 bases from J; junction bases left unmatched: 2. CDR3 length equals 13 residues. The CDR3 coding sequence is TGCGCCAGCAGCCGTCTAGCGGGAGGTGAGCAGTTCTTC. Translated, it gives CASSRLAGGEQFF.

The DNA for the CDR3 is TGTGCCAGCAGCGTCCTGGGGGAGGGAGATACGCAGTATTTT. Translation gives CASSVLGEGDTQYF. V is TRBV9 and J is TRBJ2-3; 7 positions agree with TRBD2. Germline CDR1 SGDLS, CDR2 YYNGEE. V was clipped by 2 bases and J by 5 bases; unmatched bases: 5. This CDR3 spans 14 amino acids.

The CDR3 sequence is CASSLTGGFWYF. Here the CDR3 DNA reads TGTGCCAGCAGCCTCACAGGAGGGTTTTGGTACTTC. The chain uses TRBV6-5 and TRBJ2-7; weak D call: TRBD2 (6 bases). The CDR3 runs to 12 residues. Per germline, CDR1 MNHEY and CDR2 SVGAGI. V was trimmed by 6 bases and J by 12 bases, leaving 18 bases between them.

The chain has TRBV28 and TRBJ2-1; D is undetermined. V was trimmed by 7 bases and J by 10 bases, leaving 17 bases between them. The CDR3 is 13 residues long. Germline CDR1 MDHEN, CDR2 SYDVKM. CDR3 amino acids: CASTQQTLKEQFF. The CDR3 region has the DNA TGTGCCAGCACCCAGCAGACTCTCAAAGAGCAGTTCTTC.

The rearrangement joins TRBV28 to TRBJ2-5; D is unresolved. The ends were cut back, 3 bases at V and 5 bases at J, with 13 bases in the middle. The CDR3 sequence is 14 residues long. The germline V gene has CDR1 MDHEN and CDR2 SYDVKM. The CDR3: CASSLLDWAETQYF. CDR3 coding DNA: TGTGCCAGCAGTTTGCTCGATTGGGCGGAGACCCAGTACTTC.

The V and J genes are TRBV2 and TRBJ2-2; a weak D match, TRBD1 (7 bases). Germline values: CDR1 SNHLY, CDR2 FYNNEI. CDR3 length: 16 residues. The V end lost 5 bases, the J end lost 0 bases, and 13 bases lay between the germline ends. CDR3 sequence reads: CASSNQGGANTGELFF. Here the CDR3 DNA reads TGTGCCAGCAGTAATCAGGGGGGCGCGAACACCGGGGAGCTGTTTTTT.

The V gene is TRBV19, the J gene TRBJ1-3; D perhaps matches TRBD1 (6 bases). The CDR3 runs to 15 residues. V was shortened by 4 bases and J by 0 bases, with 10 bases between the two germline ends. Germline CDR1 is LNHDA and CDR2 is SQIVND (reference sequence). CDR3 sequence (DNA): TGTGCCAGTAGTACCGGACAGCGCTCTGGAAACACCATATATTTT. Amino acid sequence: CASSTGQRSGNTIYF. Full variable domain (missing parts from reference TRBV19 and TRBJ1-3): DGGITQSPKYLFRKEGQNVTLSCEQNLNHDAMYWYRQDPGQGLRLIYYSQIVNDFQKGDIAEGYSVSREKKESFPLTVTSAQKNPTAFYLCASSTGQRSGNTIYFGEGSWLTVV.

This chain uses TRBV14 with TRBJ2-3; 12 bases are a match to TRBD2. The V segment lost 3 bases and the J segment 1 base; nucleotides outside the gene matches: 5. The germline CDR1 and CDR2 sequences are SGHDN and FVKESK. CDR3 size: 17 residues. CDR3 DNA: TGTGCCAGCAGCCATAGGACTAGCGGGATAGGCACAGATACGCAGTATTTT. Amino acids: CASSHRTSGIGTDTQYF.